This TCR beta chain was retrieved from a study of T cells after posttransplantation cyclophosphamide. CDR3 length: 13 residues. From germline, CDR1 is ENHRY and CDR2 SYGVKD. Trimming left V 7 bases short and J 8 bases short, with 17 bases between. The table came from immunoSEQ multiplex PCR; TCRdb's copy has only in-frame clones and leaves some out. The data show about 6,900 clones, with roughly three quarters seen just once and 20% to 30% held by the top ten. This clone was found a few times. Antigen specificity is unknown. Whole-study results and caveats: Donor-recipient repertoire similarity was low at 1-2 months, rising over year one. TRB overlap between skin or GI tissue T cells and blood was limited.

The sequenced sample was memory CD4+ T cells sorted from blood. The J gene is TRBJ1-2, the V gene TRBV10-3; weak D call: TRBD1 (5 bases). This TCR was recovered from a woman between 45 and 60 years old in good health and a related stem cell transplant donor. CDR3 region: CAIIGRGPGGYTF. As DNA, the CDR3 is TGTGCCATCATAGGGAGGGGTCCTGGAGGCTACACCTTC.